The 5 T cell receptor beta chains below come from one sample, sequenced in a study of monozygotic twins with inflammatory bowel disease. TCRdb re-called the 5' RACE reads; one entry per CDR3 protein, DNA not given. The ten top clones account for less than 8%, within a sample of tens of thousands of distinct CDR3 sequences. The sequenced sample was blood. All receptors come from a human donor with ulcerative colitis or Crohn's disease, or a healthy co-twin of an affected twin (not recorded which).

The chain recombines TRBV19 with TRBJ2-1; no DNA is available, so the TRBD2 call from TCRdb remains unchecked. Germline lookup yields CDR1 LNHDA and CDR2 SQIVND (reference sequence). The CDR3 has 15 residues. Here the CDR3 reads CASSRLAGRYNEQFF.

The chain combines TRBV2 with TRBJ2-7; with no DNA, the TCRdb D assignment of TRBD2 cannot be verified. The CDR3 runs 18 residues. Germline CDR1 SNHLY, CDR2 FYNNEI. CDR3 loop: CASSPLEGLAGNSYEQYF. The whole variable domain, filled in from reference TRBV2 and TRBJ2-7, reads EPEVTQTPSHQVTQMGQEVILRCVPISNHLYFYWYRQILGQKVEFLVSFYNNEISEKSEIFDDQFSVERPDGSNFTLKIRSTKLEDSAMYFCASSPLEGLAGNSYEQYFGPGTRLTVT.

The chain couples TRBV5-1 to TRBJ2-3. Germline V lookup: CDR1 SGHRS, CDR2 YFSETQ. The CDR3 totals 16 residues. The CDR3 spells CASSLTVGSSTDTQYF. The whole variable domain, filled in from reference TRBV5-1 and TRBJ2-3, reads KAGVTQTPRYLIKTRGQQVTLSCSPISGHRSVSWYQQTPGQGLQFLFEYFSETQRNKGNFPGRFSGRQFSNSRSEMNVSTLELGDSALYLCASSLTVGSSTDTQYFGPGTRLTVL.

The rearrangement joins TRBV12-3 or TRBV12-4 to TRBJ1-3; the TCRdb call, TRBD1, lacks DNA for checking. The CDR3 length is 17 residues. Here the CDR3 reads CASSESLTGVVGNTIYF.

The chain uses TRBV11-1 and TRBJ1-1. The CDR3 length is 12 residues. Germline CDR1 is SGHAT and CDR2 is FQDESV (reference sequence). CDR3 sequence: CASSFDSTEAFF.